Given below is one T cell receptor (beta chain) in context. The data are from a study of shared T cell receptors in the human thymus. Some clones are missing from TCRdb's copy, which holds only in-frame ones; the method was immunoSEQ multiplex PCR. The table shows approximately 760,000 clones, with 80% to 90% occurring only once. Unmatched junction bases numbered 11, after V lost 4 bases and J lost 4 bases. CDR3 length equals 17 residues. Germline CDR1 SGHVS, CDR2 FNYEAQ. The same sample was also used in a study of human thymus T cells.

This receptor was taken from a girl under three years old with a congenital heart defect. The sample was thymocytes. V gene TRBV7-6 combines with J gene TRBJ2-2; 8 positions match TRBD1. CDR3 sequence: CASSSLPQGVVTGELFF. CDR3 coding DNA: TGTGCCAGCAGCTCCCTCCCACAGGGGGTTGTCACCGGGGAGCTGTTTTTT.